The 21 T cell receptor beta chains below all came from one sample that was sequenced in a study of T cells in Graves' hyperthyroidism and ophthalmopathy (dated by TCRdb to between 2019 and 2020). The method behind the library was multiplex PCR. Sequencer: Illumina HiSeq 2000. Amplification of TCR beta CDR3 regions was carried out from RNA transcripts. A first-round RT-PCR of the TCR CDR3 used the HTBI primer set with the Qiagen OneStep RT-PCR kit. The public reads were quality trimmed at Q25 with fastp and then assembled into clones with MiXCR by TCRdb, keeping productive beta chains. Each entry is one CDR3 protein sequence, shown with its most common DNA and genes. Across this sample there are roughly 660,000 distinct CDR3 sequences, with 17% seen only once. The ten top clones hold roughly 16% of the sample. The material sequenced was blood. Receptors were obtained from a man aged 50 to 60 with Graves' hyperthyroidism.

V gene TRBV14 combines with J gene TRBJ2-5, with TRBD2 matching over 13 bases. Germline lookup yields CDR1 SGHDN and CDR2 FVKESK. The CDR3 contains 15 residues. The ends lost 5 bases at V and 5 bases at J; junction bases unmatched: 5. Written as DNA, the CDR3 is TGTGCCAGCAGCGACTGGACTAGCGGGAGTGAGACCCAGTACTTC. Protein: CASSDWTSGSETQYF. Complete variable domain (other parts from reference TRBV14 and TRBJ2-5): EAGVTQFPSHSVIEKGQTVTLRCDPISGHDNLYWYRRVMGKEIKFLLHFVKESKQDESGMPNNRFLAERTGGTYSTLKVQPAELEDSGVYFCASSDWTSGSETQYFGPGTRLLVL.

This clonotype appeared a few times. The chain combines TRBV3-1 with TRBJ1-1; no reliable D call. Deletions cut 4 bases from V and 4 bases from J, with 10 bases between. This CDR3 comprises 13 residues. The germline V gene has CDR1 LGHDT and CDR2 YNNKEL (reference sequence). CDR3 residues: CASSPSWVTEAFF. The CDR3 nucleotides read TGTGCCAGCAGCCCTAGCTGGGTCACTGAAGCTTTCTTT.

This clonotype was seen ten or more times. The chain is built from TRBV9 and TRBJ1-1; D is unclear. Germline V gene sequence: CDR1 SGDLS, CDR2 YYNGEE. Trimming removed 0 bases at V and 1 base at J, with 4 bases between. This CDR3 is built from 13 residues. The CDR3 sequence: CASSVERNTEAFF. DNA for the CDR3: TGTGCCAGCAGCGTAGAAAGGAACACTGAAGCTTTCTTT.

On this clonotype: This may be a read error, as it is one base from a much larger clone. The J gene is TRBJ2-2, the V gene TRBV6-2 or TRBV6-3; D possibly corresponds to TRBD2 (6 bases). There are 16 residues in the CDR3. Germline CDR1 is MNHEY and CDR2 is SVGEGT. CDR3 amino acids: CASMIWAGTNTAELFF. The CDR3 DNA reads TGTGCCAGCATGATCTGGGCGGGAACGAACACCGCGGAGCTGTTTTTT.

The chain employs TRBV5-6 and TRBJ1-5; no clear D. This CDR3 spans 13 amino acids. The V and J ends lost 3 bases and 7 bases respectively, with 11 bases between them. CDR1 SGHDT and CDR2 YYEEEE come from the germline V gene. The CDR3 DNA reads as TGTGCCAGCAGCTCCCTTGAAGAACAGCCCCAGCATTTT. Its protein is CASSSLEEQPQHF.

CDR3: CASSYYSENTEAFF. The CDR3 DNA is TGTGCCAGCAGTTACTACTCAGAGAACACTGAAGCTTTCTTT. The chain has TRBV6-5 and TRBJ1-1; D uncertain. Per germline, CDR1 MNHEY and CDR2 SVGAGI. The CDR3 has 14 residues. V dropped 1 base and J dropped 1 base, with 7 bases sitting between them.

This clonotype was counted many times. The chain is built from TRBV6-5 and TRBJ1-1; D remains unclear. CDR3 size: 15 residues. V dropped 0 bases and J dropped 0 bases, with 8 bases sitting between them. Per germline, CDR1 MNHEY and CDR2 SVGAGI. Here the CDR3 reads CASSYSMVMNTEAFF. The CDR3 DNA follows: TGTGCCAGCAGTTACTCAATGGTCATGAACACTGAAGCTTTCTTT.

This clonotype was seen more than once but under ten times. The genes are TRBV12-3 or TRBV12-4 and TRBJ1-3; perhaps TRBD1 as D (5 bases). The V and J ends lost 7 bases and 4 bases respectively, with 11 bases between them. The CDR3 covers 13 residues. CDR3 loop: CASIPGEGNTIYF. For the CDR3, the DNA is TGTGCCAGCATCCCGGGGGAGGGAAACACCATATATTTT.

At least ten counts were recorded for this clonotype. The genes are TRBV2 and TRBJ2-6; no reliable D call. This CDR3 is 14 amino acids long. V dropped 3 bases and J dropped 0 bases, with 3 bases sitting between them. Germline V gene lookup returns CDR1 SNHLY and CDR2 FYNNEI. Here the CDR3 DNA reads TGTGCCAGCAGTGATCTCTCTGGGGCCAACGTCCTGACTTTC. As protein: CASSDLSGANVLTF.

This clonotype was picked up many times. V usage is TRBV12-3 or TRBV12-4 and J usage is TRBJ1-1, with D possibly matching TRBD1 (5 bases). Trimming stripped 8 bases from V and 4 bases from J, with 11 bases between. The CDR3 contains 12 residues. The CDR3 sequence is CASENGGTEAFF. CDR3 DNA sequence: TGTGCCAGCGAGAACGGGGGCACTGAAGCTTTCTTT.

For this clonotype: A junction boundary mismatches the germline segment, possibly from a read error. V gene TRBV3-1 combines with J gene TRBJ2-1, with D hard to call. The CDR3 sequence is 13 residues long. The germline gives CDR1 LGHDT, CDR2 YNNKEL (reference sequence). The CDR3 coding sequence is TGTCCCAGCAGCCAACGAGACTACAATGAGCAGTTCTTC. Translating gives CPSSQRDYNEQFF.

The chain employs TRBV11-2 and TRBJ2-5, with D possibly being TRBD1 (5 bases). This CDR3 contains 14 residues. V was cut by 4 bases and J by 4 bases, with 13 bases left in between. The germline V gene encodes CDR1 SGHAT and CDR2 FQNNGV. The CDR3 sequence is CASSWGQGSETQYF. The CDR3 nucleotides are TGTGCCAGCAGCTGGGGCCAGGGATCAGAGACCCAGTACTTC. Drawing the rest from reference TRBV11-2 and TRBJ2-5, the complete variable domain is EAGVAQSPRYKIIEKRQSVAFWCNPISGHATLYWYQQILGQGPKLLIQFQNNGVVDDSQLPKDRFSAERLKGVDSTLKIQPAKLEDSAVYLCASSWGQGSETQYFGPGTRLLVL.

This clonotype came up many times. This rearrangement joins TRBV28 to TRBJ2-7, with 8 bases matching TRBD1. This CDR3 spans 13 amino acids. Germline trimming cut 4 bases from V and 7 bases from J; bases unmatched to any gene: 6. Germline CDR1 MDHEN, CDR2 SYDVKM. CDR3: CASSSGQAREQYF. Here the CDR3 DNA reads TGTGCCAGCAGTTCGGGACAGGCGCGGGAGCAGTACTTC.

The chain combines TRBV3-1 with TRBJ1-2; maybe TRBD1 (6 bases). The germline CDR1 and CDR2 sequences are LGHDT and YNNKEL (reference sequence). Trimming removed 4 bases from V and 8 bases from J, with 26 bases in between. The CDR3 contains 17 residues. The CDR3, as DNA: TGTGCCAGCAGCCCCATCCGAACAGGGACATTCCCCAACGGCTACACCTTC. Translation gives CASSPIRTGTFPNGYTF.

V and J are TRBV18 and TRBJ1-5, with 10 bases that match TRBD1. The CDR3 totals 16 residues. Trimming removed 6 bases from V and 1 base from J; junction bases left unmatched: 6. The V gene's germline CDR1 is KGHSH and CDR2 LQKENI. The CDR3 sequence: CASSPGQGRSNQPQHF. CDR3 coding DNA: TGTGCCAGCTCCCCGGGACAGGGGCGCAGCAATCAGCCCCAGCATTTT.

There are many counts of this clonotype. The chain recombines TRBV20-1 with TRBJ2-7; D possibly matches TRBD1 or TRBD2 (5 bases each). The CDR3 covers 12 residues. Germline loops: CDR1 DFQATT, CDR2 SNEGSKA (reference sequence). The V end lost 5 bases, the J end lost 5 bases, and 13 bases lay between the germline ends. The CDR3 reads CSALRDLNEQYF. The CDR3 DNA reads TGCAGTGCTCTCCGGGACCTCAACGAGCAGTACTTC.

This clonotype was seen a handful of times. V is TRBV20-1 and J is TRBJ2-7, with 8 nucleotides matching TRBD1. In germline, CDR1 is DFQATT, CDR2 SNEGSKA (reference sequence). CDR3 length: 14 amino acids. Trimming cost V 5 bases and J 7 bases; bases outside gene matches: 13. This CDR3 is CSARQPGQVWEQYF. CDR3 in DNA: TGCAGTGCTCGACAGCCGGGACAGGTTTGGGAGCAGTACTTC.

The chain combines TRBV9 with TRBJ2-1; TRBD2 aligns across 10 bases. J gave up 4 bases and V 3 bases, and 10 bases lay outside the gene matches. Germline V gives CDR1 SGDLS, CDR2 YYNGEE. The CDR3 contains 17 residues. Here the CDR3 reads CASSAPTGTSAYNEQFF. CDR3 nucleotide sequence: TGTGCCAGCAGCGCCCCAACCGGGACTAGCGCATACAATGAGCAGTTCTTC.

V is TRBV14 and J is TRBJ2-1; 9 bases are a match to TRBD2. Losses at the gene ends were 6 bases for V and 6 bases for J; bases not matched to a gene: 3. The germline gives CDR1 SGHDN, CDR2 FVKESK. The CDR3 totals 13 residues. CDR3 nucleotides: TGTGCCAGCAGAGCGGGAGGTGTCAATGAGCAGTTCTTC. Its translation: CASRAGGVNEQFF.

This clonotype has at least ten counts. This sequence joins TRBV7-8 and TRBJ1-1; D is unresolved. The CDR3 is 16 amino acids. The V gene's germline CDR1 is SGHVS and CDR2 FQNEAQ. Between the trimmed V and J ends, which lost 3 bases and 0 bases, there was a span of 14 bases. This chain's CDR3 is CASSFGRLPMNTEAFF. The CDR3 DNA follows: TGTGCCAGCAGCTTCGGGAGGTTACCTATGAACACTGAAGCTTTCTTT.

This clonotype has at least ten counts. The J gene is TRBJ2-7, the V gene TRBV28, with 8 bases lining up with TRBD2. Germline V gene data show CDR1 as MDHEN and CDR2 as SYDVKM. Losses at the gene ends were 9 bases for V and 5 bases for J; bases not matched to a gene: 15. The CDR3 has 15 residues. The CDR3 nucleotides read TGTGCCAGTTTCCCAGCGGGGGAGGCTGTCAACGAGCAGTACTTC. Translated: CASFPAGEAVNEQYF.